Listed below are T cell receptor beta chains from one sample, sequenced in a study of blood T cells in healthy people across ages. Each CDR3 protein gets one entry after TCRdb re-called the 5' RACE reads with MiXCR. The table has about 940,000 distinct CDR3 sequences, under 50% seen once. The sequenced material came from blood. The origin of the receptors is a man aged 25 to 40 in good health. The CDR3 runs from the conserved cysteine through the conserved F or W. D genes are given only for firm matches. Clone sizes are given selectively: once, few, many, or a class where the clone is expanded.

d_gene	v_gene	abundance	j_gene	CDR3aa	CDR3nt
TRBD2	TRBV7-9	NA	TRBJ2-1	CSSSPFIAGDEQFF	TGTTCCAGCAGCCCCTTCATAGCGGGCGATGAGCAGTTCTTC
NA	TRBV15	NA	TRBJ1-5	CATSSPDRFAPQHF	TGTGCCACCAGCAGTCCCGACAGGTTTGCGCCCCAGCATTTT
NA	TRBV3-1	NA	TRBJ2-1	CASSQDRGGWGEQFF	TGTGCCAGCAGCCAAGACCGCGGCGGCTGGGGTGAGCAGTTCTTC
TRBD1	TRBV13	few	TRBJ2-3	CASSSTGTGTSDTQYF	TGTGCCAGCAGCTCAACCGGGACAGGGACGTCAGATACGCAGTATTTT
NA	TRBV5-1	NA	TRBJ2-3	CASYLVGDTDTQYF	TGCGCCAGTTATTTGGTGGGGGACACAGATACGCAGTATTTT
NA	TRBV28	NA	TRBJ2-3	CASSFIRTAKDTQYF	TGTGCCAGCAGTTTTATCCGGACAGCCAAAGATACGCAGTATTTT
NA	TRBV4-1	few	TRBJ1-2	CASSQSSLGDYGYTF	TGCGCCAGCAGCCAATCATCTCTGGGGGACTATGGCTACACCTTC
NA	TRBV7-9	once	TRBJ2-3	CASQLGGDTQYF	TGTGCCAGCCAATTGGGAGGAGATACGCAGTATTTT
TRBD1	TRBV7-9	NA	TRBJ2-4	CASRDMTGPGNIQYF	TGTGCCAGCAGAGATATGACAGGGCCAGGAAACATTCAGTACTTC
NA	TRBV10-3	few	TRBJ2-3	CAISDTDSTDTQYF	TGTGCCATCAGTGATACGGACAGCACAGATACGCAGTATTTT
NA	TRBV12-3/TRBV12-4	NA	TRBJ2-2	CASSARHKTGELFF	TGTGCCAGCAGCGCCCGGCACAAAACCGGGGAGCTGTTTTTT
NA	TRBV13	NA	TRBJ2-2	CASSPDGELFF	TGTGCCAGCAGCCCAGACGGGGAGTTGTTTTTT
TRBD2	TRBV11-2	NA	TRBJ2-5	CASSFLRGTSGTETQYF	TGTGCCAGCAGCTTTCTTCGTGGGACTAGCGGGACAGAGACCCAGTACTTC
TRBD2	TRBV6-5	NA	TRBJ2-3	CASSTLAGGPADTQYF	TGTGCCAGCAGTACACTAGCGGGGGGCCCAGCAGATACGCAGTATTTT
NA	TRBV28	NA	TRBJ1-4	CASSLLRGSSEKLFF	TGTGCCAGCAGTTTATTAAGGGGTAGTAGTGAAAAACTGTTTTTT
TRBD2	TRBV2	few	TRBJ2-1	CASRETSGRTPNEQFF	TGTGCCAGCAGAGAAACTAGCGGGCGGACCCCCAATGAGCAGTTCTTC
NA	TRBV2	once	TRBJ1-5	CASSEDWINQPQHF	TGTGCCAGCAGTGAAGACTGGATCAATCAGCCCCAGCATTTT
TRBD2	TRBV11-2	NA	TRBJ2-3	CASSFPSGYTDTQYF	TGTGCCAGCAGCTTCCCTAGCGGCTACACAGATACGCAGTATTTT
TRBD2	TRBV20-1	few	TRBJ2-7	CSALHLAGGPLSYEQYF	TGCAGTGCTCTCCACTTGGCGGGGGGGCCCCTCTCCTACGAGCAGTACTTC
NA	TRBV6-2/TRBV6-3	many	TRBJ2-1	CASSYSRGAYNEQFF	TGTGCCAGCAGTTACTCGCGGGGCGCCTACAATGAGCAGTTCTTC
NA	TRBV6-6	NA	TRBJ1-2	CASSPDGLRGYTF	TGTGCCAGCAGCCCTGACGGACTGAGGGGCTACACCTTC
TRBD1	TRBV5-1	NA	TRBJ1-2	CASSPWDRRNYGYTF	TGCGCCAGCAGCCCCTGGGACAGGCGGAACTATGGCTACACCTTC
NA	TRBV20-1	few	TRBJ2-7	CSAIDGPYEQYF	TGCAGTGCTATTGATGGACCCTACGAGCAGTACTTC
NA	TRBV6-1	once	TRBJ1-1	CASSKGGIDTEAFF	TGTGCCAGCAGTAAAGGAGGGATCGACACTGAAGCTTTCTTT
TRBD2	TRBV15	NA	TRBJ2-2	CATSRALAAGELFF	TGTGCCACCAGCAGAGCTCTAGCGGCCGGGGAGCTGTTTTTT
NA	TRBV10-3	NA	TRBJ1-2	CAISETSVYGYTF	TGTGCCATCAGTGAAACGTCGGTCTATGGCTACACCTTC
NA	TRBV29-1	once	TRBJ1-4	CSVPEGGRREKLFF	TGCAGCGTGCCTGAGGGGGGACGGCGTGAAAAACTGTTTTTT
NA	TRBV29-1	NA	TRBJ1-6	CSVSYDKNSPLHF	TGCAGCGTCAGCTACGACAAAAATTCACCCCTCCACTTT
NA	TRBV7-8	few	TRBJ2-1	CASSLSSFEQFF	TGTGCCAGCAGCCTCTCTAGTTTTGAGCAGTTCTTC
NA	TRBV2	NA	TRBJ2-5	CASRTQEGEQYF	TGTGCCAGCCGAACCCAGGAAGGGGAGCAGTACTTC
TRBD1	TRBV7-6	few	TRBJ2-1	CASSLKWDRHEQFF	TGTGCCAGCAGCCTAAAATGGGACAGACATGAGCAGTTCTTC
NA	TRBV29-1	NA	TRBJ2-1	CSVAGGWVDYNEQFF	TGCAGCGTGGCAGGAGGATGGGTTGACTACAATGAGCAGTTCTTC
NA	TRBV4-2	NA	TRBJ2-5	CASSQDNPSVNEQYF	TGTGCCAGCAGCCAAGATAACCCATCGGTAAATGAGCAGTACTTC
NA	TRBV15	NA	TRBJ1-5	CATTPWGDSNQPQHF	TGTGCCACCACTCCCTGGGGGGATTCCAATCAGCCCCAGCATTTT
TRBD2	TRBV11-2	many	TRBJ2-1	CASSKSGGGSVNEQFF	TGTGCCAGCAGCAAAAGCGGCGGGGGGTCGGTGAATGAGCAGTTCTTC
NA	TRBV6-1	NA	TRBJ2-3	CASSPGFQEIGGTDTQYF	TGTGCCAGCAGTCCAGGTTTTCAGGAGATTGGGGGCACAGATACGCAGTATTTT
TRBD1	TRBV11-3	NA	TRBJ1-1	CASSSNRGGDTEAFF	TGTGCCAGCAGCTCAAACAGGGGTGGGGACACTGAAGCTTTCTTT
TRBD2	TRBV4-2	NA	TRBJ2-7	CASSHSGGASFDEQYF	TGTGCCAGCAGCCATAGCGGGGGGGCGAGTTTTGATGAGCAGTACTTC
NA	TRBV29-1	once	TRBJ2-3	CSVLPGSGDTQYF	TGCAGCGTTCTGCCGGGATCGGGGGATACGCAGTATTTT
NA	TRBV12-3/TRBV12-4	NA	TRBJ1-1	CASSFSRMGDTEAFF	TGTGCCAGCAGTTTCTCCCGTATGGGAGACACTGAAGCTTTCTTT
NA	TRBV20-1	NA	TRBJ2-3	CSARVGQGFSSTDTQYF	TGCAGTGCTAGAGTGGGGCAGGGCTTCTCTAGCACAGATACGCAGTATTTT
TRBD1	TRBV20-1	NA	TRBJ2-4	CSARVQQGNIQYF	TGCAGTGCTAGAGTTCAACAGGGGAACATTCAGTACTTC
NA	TRBV7-9	few	TRBJ1-4	CASSRDGGATNEKLFF	TGTGCCAGCAGCAGGGACGGAGGAGCAACTAATGAAAAACTGTTTTTT
NA	TRBV10-3	many	TRBJ2-5	CAISESETQYF	TGTGCCATCAGTGAGTCGGAGACCCAGTACTTC
NA	TRBV28	NA	TRBJ1-5	CASTFMLEDSNQPQHF	TGTGCCAGCACTTTTATGCTGGAGGATAGCAATCAGCCCCAGCATTTT
TRBD2	TRBV12-3/TRBV12-4	few	TRBJ2-7	CASSPWGAGGSYEQYF	TGTGCCAGCAGCCCTTGGGGAGCGGGGGGTTCCTACGAGCAGTACTTC
TRBD1	TRBV27	NA	TRBJ1-4	CASSPTSTGGGEKLFF	TGTGCCAGCAGTCCTACTTCGACAGGGGGCGGCGAAAAACTGTTTTTT
NA	TRBV29-1	NA	TRBJ2-7	CSVVLGAYEQYF	TGCAGCGTTGTGCTGGGGGCCTACGAGCAGTACTTC
NA	TRBV7-9	NA	TRBJ1-4	CASSLDRGRVGEKLFF	TGTGCCAGCAGCTTAGACCGGGGGCGGGTAGGAGAAAAACTGTTTTTT
TRBD2	TRBV10-3	NA	TRBJ2-7	CAGGGSYEQYF	TGTGCCGGCGGGGGCTCCTACGAGCAGTACTTC
TRBD1	TRBV20-1	NA	TRBJ1-2	CSASGTGEAYGYTF	TGCAGTGCTAGTGGCACAGGGGAGGCCTATGGCTACACCTTC
NA	TRBV7-8	few	TRBJ2-1	CASSPNFGPYNEQFF	TGTGCCAGCAGTCCAAACTTCGGGCCCTACAATGAGCAGTTCTTC
NA	TRBV3-1	NA	TRBJ1-2	CASSQRQDRSLSLHTF	TGTGCCAGCAGCCAGAGGCAGGACAGAAGTCTTTCTCTCCACACCTTC
NA	TRBV25-1	NA	TRBJ1-2	CASSGEGVNGYTF	TGTGCCAGCTCGGGAGAGGGAGTCAATGGCTACACCTTC
NA	TRBV5-1	NA	TRBJ1-2	CAMGVIRENGYTF	TGCGCCATGGGGGTGATAAGGGAGAATGGCTACACCTTC
TRBD1	TRBV3-1	NA	TRBJ1-1	CASSRPPGTGQNTEAFF	TGTGCCAGCAGCCGCCCCCCCGGGACAGGGCAAAACACTGAAGCTTTCTTT
NA	TRBV29-1	NA	TRBJ1-2	CSVEEGPGLYGYTF	TGCAGCGTTGAAGAGGGTCCGGGGCTCTATGGCTACACCTTC
NA	TRBV6-5	NA	TRBJ2-7	CASGIVGSYEQYF	TGTGCCAGCGGTATAGTTGGTTCTTACGAGCAGTACTTC
NA	TRBV4-1	many	TRBJ2-1	CASSQDGNEQFF	TGCGCCAGCAGCCAAGATGGGAATGAGCAGTTCTTC
NA	TRBV9	NA	TRBJ2-1	CASSVDGGAQGSEQFF	TGTGCCAGCAGCGTAGACGGAGGGGCACAGGGCAGTGAGCAGTTCTTC